A single sample gave rise to the 2 T cell receptor beta chains below, sequenced in a study of blood T cell repertoires in COVID-19. The method was immunoSEQ multiplex PCR; TCRdb's version includes in-frame clones alone and lacks a portion of them. The sample records 200,000 to 250,000 clones, approximately 91% being singletons. Sequencing was carried out using peripheral blood. The receptors stem from a man aged 60 to 75 who had recovered from COVID-19.

This sequence joins TRBV18 and TRBJ1-2; the D gene is possibly TRBD1 (5 bases). V was pared by 5 bases and J by 7 bases, with 23 bases between. The CDR3 totals 16 residues. The V gene's germline CDR1 is KGHSH and CDR2 LQKENI. The CDR3 sequence is CASSDFPQGGAGGYTF. CDR3 sequence (DNA): TGTGCCAGCTCAGATTTTCCCCAGGGCGGAGCAGGTGGCTACACCTTC.

The chain joins TRBV5-1 to TRBJ1-2; D call uncertain. The CDR3 sequence is 15 residues long. Germline CDR1 reads SGHRS; CDR2 reads YFSETQ. Between the trimmed V and J ends, which lost 0 bases and 3 bases, there was a span of 12 bases. The CDR3 reads CASSLVIRGDYGYTF. The CDR3, as DNA: TGCGCCAGCAGCTTGGTCATCCGGGGTGACTATGGCTACACCTTC. The variable domain in full, completed from reference TRBV5-1 and TRBJ1-2, reads KAGVTQTPRYLIKTRGQQVTLSCSPISGHRSVSWYQQTPGQGLQFLFEYFSETQRNKGNFPGRFSGRQFSNSRSEMNVSTLELGDSALYLCASSLVIRGDYGYTFGSGTRLTVV.